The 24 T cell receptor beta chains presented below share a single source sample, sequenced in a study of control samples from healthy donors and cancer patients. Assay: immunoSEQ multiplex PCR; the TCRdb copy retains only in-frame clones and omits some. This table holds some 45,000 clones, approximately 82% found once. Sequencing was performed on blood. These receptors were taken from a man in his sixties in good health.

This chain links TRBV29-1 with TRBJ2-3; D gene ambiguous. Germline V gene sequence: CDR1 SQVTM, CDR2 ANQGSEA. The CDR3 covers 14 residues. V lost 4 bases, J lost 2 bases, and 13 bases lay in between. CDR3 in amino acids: CSVVPGPDTDTQYF. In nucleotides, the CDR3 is TGCAGCGTTGTTCCCGGGCCCGACACAGATACGCAGTATTTT.

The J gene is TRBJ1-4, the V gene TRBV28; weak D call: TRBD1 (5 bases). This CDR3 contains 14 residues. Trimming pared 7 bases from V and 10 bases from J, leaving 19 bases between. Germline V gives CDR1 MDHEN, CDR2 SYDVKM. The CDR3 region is CASKDRGGGTKLFF. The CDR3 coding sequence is TGTGCCAGCAAGGACCGAGGCGGCGGGACAAAACTGTTTTTT.

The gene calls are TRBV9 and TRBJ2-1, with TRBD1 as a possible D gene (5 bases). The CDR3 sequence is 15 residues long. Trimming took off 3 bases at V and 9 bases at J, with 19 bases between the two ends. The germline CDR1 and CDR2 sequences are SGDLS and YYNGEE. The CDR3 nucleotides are TGTGCCAGCAGCGACAGTGGGGCACCTAGGGGTGAGCAGTTCTTC. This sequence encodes CASSDSGAPRGEQFF.

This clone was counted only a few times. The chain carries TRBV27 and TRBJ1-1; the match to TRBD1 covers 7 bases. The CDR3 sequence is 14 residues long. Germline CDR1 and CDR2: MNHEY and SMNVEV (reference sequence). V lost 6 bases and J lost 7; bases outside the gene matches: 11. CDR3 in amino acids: CASRDQGGFGEAFF. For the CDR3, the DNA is TGTGCCAGCAGGGACCAGGGGGGATTCGGTGAAGCTTTCTTT.

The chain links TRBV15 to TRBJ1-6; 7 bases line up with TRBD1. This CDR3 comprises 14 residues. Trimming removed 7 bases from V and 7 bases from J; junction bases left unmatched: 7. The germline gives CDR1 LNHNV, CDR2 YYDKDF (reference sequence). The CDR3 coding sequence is TGTGCCACCACTCCGGGACAGAGCAATTCACCCCTCCACTTT. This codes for CATTPGQSNSPLHF.

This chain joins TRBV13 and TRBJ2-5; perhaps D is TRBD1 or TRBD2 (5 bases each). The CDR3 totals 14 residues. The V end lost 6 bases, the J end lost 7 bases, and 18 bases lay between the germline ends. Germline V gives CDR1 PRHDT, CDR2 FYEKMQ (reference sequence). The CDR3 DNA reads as TGTGCCAGCAGTCCCCGGGGACCCGAGGGGACCCAGTACTTC. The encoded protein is CASSPRGPEGTQYF. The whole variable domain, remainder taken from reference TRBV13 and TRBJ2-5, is AAGVIQSPRHLIKEKRETATLKCYPIPRHDTVYWYQQGPGQDPQFLISFYEKMQSDKGSIPDRFSAQQFSDYHSELNMSSLELGDSALYFCASSPRGPEGTQYFGPGTRLLVL.

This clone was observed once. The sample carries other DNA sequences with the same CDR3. The CDR3 region has the DNA TGTGCCAGTAGTTCCCGTACTTTGCGGAGCAATCAGCCCCAGCATTTT. Protein sequence: CASSSRTLRSNQPQHF. The chain has TRBV19 and TRBJ1-5; no firm D call. Trimming shortened V by 5 bases and J by 1 base, and 15 bases separated the two germline ends. The length of the CDR3 is 16 residues. Germline values: CDR1 LNHDA, CDR2 SQIVND (reference sequence).

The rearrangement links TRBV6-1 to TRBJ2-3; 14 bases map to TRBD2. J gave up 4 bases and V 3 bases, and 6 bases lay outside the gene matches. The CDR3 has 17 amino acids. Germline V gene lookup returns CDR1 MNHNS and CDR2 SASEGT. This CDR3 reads CASSDPGLAGVPDTQYF. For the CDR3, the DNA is TGTGCCAGCAGTGATCCGGGACTAGCGGGAGTGCCAGATACGCAGTATTTT.

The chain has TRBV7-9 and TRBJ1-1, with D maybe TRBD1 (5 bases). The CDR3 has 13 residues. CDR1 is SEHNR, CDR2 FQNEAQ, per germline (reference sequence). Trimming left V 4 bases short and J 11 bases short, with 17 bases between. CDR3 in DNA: TGTGCCAGCAGCTCCGGGACCCTAGTGGGGGCTTTCTTT. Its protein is CASSSGTLVGAFF.

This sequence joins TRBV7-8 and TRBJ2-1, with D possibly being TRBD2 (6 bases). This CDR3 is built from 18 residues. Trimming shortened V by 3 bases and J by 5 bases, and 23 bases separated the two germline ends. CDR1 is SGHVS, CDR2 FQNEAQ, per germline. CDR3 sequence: CASSFFALSAGRNNEQFF. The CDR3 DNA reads TGTGCCAGCAGCTTCTTCGCCCTGTCGGCAGGGAGGAACAATGAGCAGTTCTTC.

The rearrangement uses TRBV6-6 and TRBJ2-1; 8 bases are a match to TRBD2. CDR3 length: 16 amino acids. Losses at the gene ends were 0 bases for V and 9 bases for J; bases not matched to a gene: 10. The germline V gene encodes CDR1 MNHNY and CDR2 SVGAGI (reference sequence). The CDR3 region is CASSYSAGEFGGEQFF. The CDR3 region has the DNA TGTGCCAGCAGTTACTCAGCGGGAGAATTCGGAGGTGAGCAGTTCTTC.

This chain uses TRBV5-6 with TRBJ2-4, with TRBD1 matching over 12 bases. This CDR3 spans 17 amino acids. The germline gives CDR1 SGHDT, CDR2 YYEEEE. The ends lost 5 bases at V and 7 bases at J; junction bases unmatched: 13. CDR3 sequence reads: CASSFSAGQGARNIQYF. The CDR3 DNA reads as TGTGCCAGCAGTTTTTCCGCGGGACAGGGGGCAAGGAACATTCAGTACTTC.

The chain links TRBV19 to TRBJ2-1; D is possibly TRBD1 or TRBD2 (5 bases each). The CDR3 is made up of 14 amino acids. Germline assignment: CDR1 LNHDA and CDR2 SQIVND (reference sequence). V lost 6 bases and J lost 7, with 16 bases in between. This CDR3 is CASSHSGTENEQFF. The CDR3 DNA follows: TGTGCCAGTAGCCACTCCGGGACGGAGAATGAGCAGTTCTTC.

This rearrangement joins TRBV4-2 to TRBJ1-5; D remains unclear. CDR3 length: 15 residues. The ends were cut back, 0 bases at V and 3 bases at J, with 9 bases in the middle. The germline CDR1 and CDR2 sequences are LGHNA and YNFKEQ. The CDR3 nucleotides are TGTGCCAGCAGCCAAGATCAGATACCCAATCAGCCCCAGCATTTT. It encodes CASSQDQIPNQPQHF.

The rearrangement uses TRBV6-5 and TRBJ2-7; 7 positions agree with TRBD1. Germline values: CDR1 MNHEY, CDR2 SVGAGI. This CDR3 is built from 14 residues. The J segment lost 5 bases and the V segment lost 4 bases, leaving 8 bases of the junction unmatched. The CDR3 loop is CASSSGQEAHEQYF. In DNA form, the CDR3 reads TGTGCCAGCAGTTCTGGACAGGAGGCCCACGAGCAGTACTTC.

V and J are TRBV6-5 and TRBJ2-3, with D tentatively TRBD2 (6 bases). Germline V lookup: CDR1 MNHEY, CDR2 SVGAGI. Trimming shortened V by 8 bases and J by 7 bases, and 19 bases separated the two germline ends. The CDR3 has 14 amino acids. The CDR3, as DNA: TGTGCCAGCTCTCAGGACCCCGGAGGGTATACGCAGTATTTT. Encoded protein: CASSQDPGGYTQYF.

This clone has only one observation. CDR3 in amino acids: CASSSAYEQYF. The CDR3 DNA reads as TGCGCCAGCAGCTCCGCCTACGAGCAGTACTTC. The chain employs TRBV5-1 and TRBJ2-7; D gene unclear. Per the germline V gene, CDR1 is SGHRS and CDR2 is YFSETQ. V was cut by 3 bases and J by 2 bases, with 3 bases left in between. The CDR3 has 11 amino acids.

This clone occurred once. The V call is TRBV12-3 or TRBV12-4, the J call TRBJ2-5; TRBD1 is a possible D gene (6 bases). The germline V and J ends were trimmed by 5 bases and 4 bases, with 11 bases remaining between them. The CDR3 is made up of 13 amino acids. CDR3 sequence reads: CASSQGMGETQYF. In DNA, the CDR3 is TGTGCCAGCAGTCAGGGGATGGGAGAGACCCAGTACTTC.

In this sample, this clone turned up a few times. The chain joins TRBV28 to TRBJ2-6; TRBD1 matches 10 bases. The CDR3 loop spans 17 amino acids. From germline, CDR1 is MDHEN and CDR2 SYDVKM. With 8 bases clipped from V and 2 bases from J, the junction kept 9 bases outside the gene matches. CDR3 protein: CASQKGQGQPGANVLTF. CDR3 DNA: TGTGCCAGCCAAAAGGGACAGGGGCAACCTGGGGCCAACGTCCTGACTTTC. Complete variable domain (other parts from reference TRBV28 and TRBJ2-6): DVKVTQSSRYLVKRTGEKVFLECVQDMDHENMFWYRQDPGLGLRLIYFSYDVKMKEKGDIPEGYSVSREKKERFSLILESASTNQTSMYLCASQKGQGQPGANVLTFGAGSRLTVL.

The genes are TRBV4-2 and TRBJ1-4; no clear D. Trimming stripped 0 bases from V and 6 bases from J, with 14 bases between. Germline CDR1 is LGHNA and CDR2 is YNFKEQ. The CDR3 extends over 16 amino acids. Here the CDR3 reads CASSQDHGRTDEKLFF. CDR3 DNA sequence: TGTGCCAGCAGCCAAGATCACGGCAGGACGGATGAAAAACTGTTTTTT.

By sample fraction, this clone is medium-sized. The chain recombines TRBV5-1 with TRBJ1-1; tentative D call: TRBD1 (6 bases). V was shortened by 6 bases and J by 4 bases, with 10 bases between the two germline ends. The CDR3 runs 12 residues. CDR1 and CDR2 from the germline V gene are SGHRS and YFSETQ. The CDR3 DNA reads TGCGCCAGCACCCAACAGGGCACTGAAGCTTTCTTT. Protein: CASTQQGTEAFF.

CDR3: CASSIDRGRTEAFF. In DNA form, the CDR3 reads TGTGCCAGTAGTATAGACAGGGGGCGGACTGAAGCTTTCTTT. This chain uses TRBV19 with TRBJ1-1, with 8 bases lining up with TRBD1. The J segment lost 5 bases and the V segment lost 0 bases, leaving 2 bases of the junction unmatched. The CDR3 consists of 14 residues. CDR1 LNHDA and CDR2 SQIVND come from the germline V gene (reference sequence).

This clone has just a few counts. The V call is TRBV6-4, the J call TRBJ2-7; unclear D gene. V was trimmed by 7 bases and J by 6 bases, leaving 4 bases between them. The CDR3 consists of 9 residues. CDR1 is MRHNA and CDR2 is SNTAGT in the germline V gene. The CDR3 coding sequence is TGTGCCAGCACAGGCGAGCAGTACTTC. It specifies CASTGEQYF.

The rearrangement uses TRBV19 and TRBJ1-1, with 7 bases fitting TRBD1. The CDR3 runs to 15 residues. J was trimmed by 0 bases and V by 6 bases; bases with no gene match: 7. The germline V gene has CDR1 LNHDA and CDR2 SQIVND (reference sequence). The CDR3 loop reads CASRGGDFMNTEAFF. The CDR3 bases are TGTGCCAGTAGAGGGGGCGACTTCATGAACACTGAAGCTTTCTTT.